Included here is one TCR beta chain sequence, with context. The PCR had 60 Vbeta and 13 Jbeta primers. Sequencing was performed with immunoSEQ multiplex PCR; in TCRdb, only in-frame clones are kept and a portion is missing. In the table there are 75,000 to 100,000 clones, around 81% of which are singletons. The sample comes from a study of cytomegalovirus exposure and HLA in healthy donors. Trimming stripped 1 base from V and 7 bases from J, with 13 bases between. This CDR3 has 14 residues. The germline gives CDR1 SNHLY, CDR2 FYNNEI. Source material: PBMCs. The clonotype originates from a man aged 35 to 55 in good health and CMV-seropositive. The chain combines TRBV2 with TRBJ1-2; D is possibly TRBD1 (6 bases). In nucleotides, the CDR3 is TGTGCCAGCAGTGAAGGAGAGGGGGGGCTTGGCTACACCTTC. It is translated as CASSEGEGGLGYTF.